This paragraph covers one TCR beta chain sequence. What it recognizes is unknown. This entry belongs to a study of neoadjuvant anti-PD-1 for oral cavity cancer. Six replicates per PBMC sample, mostly from 480 ng of genomic DNA. Data came from immunoSEQ multiplex PCR; TCRdb stores just in-frame clones and leaves some out. The sample lists 7,500 to 10,000 clones, around 64% occurring once. CDR3 length equals 16 residues. Germline values: CDR1 SGHVS, CDR2 FQNEAQ. The V and J ends lost 4 bases and 4 bases, in that order; junction bases with no gene match: 9. The time point is: after neoadjuvant nivolumab, at surgical resection. Patients had HPV-negative, locally advanced oral cavity squamous cell carcinoma. Blood cells were analyzed directly, without culture or expansion. Findings of the study overall: Only a few patients per response group were TCR-analyzed; validation needed.

Sequencing was performed on PBMCs, taken after nivolumab (anti-PD-1) treatment. This sequence was found in a person aged 35-79 years with oral cavity squamous cell carcinoma. The chain has TRBV7-8 and TRBJ2-2, with 7 bases that match TRBD1. CDR3 sequence reads: CASSSTGSEVTGELFF. The CDR3 nucleotides are TGTGCCAGCAGCTCGACAGGGTCCGAGGTCACCGGGGAGCTGTTTTTT.